Detailed here is one T cell receptor (beta chain). Its antigen is unknown. Using immunoSEQ multiplex PCR, the repertoire was profiled, and TCRdb retains in-frame clones only, with some absent. The sample consists of about 10,000 clones, approximately 80% of them appearing once. This sample stems from a study of regulatory dendritic cells for organ transplantation. Sorted T cells were CFSE-labeled and cultured four to five days with allogeneic regulatory or mature dendritic cells at 1:10. Germline trimming cut 4 bases from V and 4 bases from J; bases unmatched to any gene: 4. The CDR3 consists of 15 residues. Looked up from germline, CDR1 is PRHDT and CDR2 is FYEKMQ (reference sequence).

Input material: memory CD4+ T cells from blood cultured with dendritic cells. Noted subset: CD45RO+ memory T cells. This TCR was recovered from a human donor in good health. This chain uses TRBV13 with TRBJ2-7; 13 positions agree with TRBD2. CDR3 residues: CASSSRTSGGYEQYF. The CDR3 nucleotides read TGTGCCAGCAGCTCCCGGACTAGCGGGGGATACGAGCAGTACTTC.